These T cell receptor beta chains were read from a single sample in a study of blood T cells in healthy people across ages. TCRdb passed the 5' RACE reads through MiXCR, listing each CDR3 protein once. In the table there are hundreds of thousands of distinct CDR3 sequences, about 62% of which are singletons. Sequences were obtained from blood. These receptors were taken from a man aged 25 to 40 in good health. The CDR3 runs from the conserved cysteine through the conserved F or W. A D gene is named only where the DNA matches it firmly. Clone size is not always given. Where it is, it says once, few, many or a class for expanded clones.

j_call	v_call	d_call	clone_size	cdr3_nt	cdr3_aa
TRBJ2-1	TRBV12-3/TRBV12-4	NA	few	TGTGCCAGCAGTTTAATCGATGAGCAGTTCTTC	CASSLIDEQFF
TRBJ1-4	TRBV3-1	NA	few	TGTGCCAGCAGCCAAGATCACAGGCCGGGGGGAAAACTGTTTTTT	CASSQDHRPGGKLFF
TRBJ1-5	TRBV5-1	NA	few	TGCGCCAGCAGCTCGGACGGTAGCAGCAATCAGCCCCAGCATTTT	CASSSDGSSNQPQHF
TRBJ2-3	TRBV29-1	NA	few	TGCAGCGTCGGAGGTCCCGGGACTAGCACAGATACGCAGTATTTT	CSVGGPGTSTDTQYF
TRBJ2-7	TRBV3-1	TRBD1	few	TGTGCCAGCAGCCGACGACAGGGAATCTCCCACGAGCAGTACTTC	CASSRRQGISHEQYF
TRBJ2-1	TRBV11-3	NA	NA	TGTGCCAGCAGCTTAGAGGGTAGTTGGGTCGAGCAGTTCTTC	CASSLEGSWVEQFF
TRBJ2-7	TRBV10-3	TRBD1	NA	TGTGCCATCAGTGACCCTAAGACAGGGGTCGGAGGGACCTACGAGCAGTACTTC	CAISDPKTGVGGTYEQYF
TRBJ2-3	TRBV29-1	TRBD2	few	TGCAGCGTGGAAGCTAGCGGGACCGATACGCAGTATTTT	CSVEASGTDTQYF
TRBJ2-5	TRBV4-1	NA	few	TGCGCCAGCAGCCGCTTAGACCGGTACCAAGAGACCCAGTACTTC	CASSRLDRYQETQYF
TRBJ2-1	TRBV28	TRBD2	NA	TGTGCCAGCACCCTCGCGAGTAGCGGGCGGAATGAGCAGTTCTTC	CASTLASSGRNEQFF